The 29 T cell receptor beta chains reported below all come from one sample, sequenced in a study of blood T cells in healthy people across ages. A second PCR, run for roughly 7 to 11 cycles, used a sample-barcoded 5' primer plus a J-beta primer mix. TCRdb redid the calling of the 5' RACE reads with MiXCR, one entry per CDR3 protein. This sample carries approximately 490,000 distinct CDR3 sequences, under 30% of them seen once, and the ten largest clones take around 10%. This sample was shared with a second study, whose subject was T cells of mothers and their children.

The sample taken for sequencing was blood. The source of these receptors is a boy younger than 18 in good health.

This clonotype was found many times. One junction end does not reproduce the germline sequence, and a read error may be involved. The V gene is TRBV5-1, the J gene TRBJ2-1; tentative D call: TRBD2 (5 bases). Per the germline V gene, CDR1 is SGHRS and CDR2 is YFSETQ. The CDR3 is 12 residues long. The CDR3 DNA sequence: TGTGCCAGCAGTTTTGGAGGTAATGAGCAGTTCTTC. It codes for CASSFGGNEQFF.

This clonotype was seen only a few times. This chain joins TRBV20-1 and TRBJ2-5, with 7 positions matching TRBD1. With V trimmed by 6 bases and J by 5 bases, 12 bases remained unmatched. CDR3 size: 14 residues. Germline-derived CDR1 and CDR2 are DFQATT and SNEGSKA (reference sequence). Here the CDR3 DNA reads TGCAGTGCGCAGCACAGGGGCGATGTCGAGACCCAGTACTTC. It yields the protein CSAQHRGDVETQYF.

The chain uses TRBV5-1 and TRBJ2-3; D not certain. Trimming removed 0 bases from V and 2 bases from J, with 7 bases in between. Germline V lookup: CDR1 SGHRS, CDR2 YFSETQ. This CDR3 comprises 14 residues. In nucleotides, the CDR3 is TGCGCCAGCAGCTTGGAAAAACCCACAGATACGCAGTATTTT. Amino acids: CASSLEKPTDTQYF. Full variable domain (remainder filled in from reference TRBV5-1 and TRBJ2-3): KAGVTQTPRYLIKTRGQQVTLSCSPISGHRSVSWYQQTPGQGLQFLFEYFSETQRNKGNFPGRFSGRQFSNSRSEMNVSTLELGDSALYLCASSLEKPTDTQYFGPGTRLTVL.

This clonotype was detected a few times. This chain joins TRBV29-1 and TRBJ2-2; D unclear. Germline V gene data show CDR1 as SQVTM and CDR2 as ANQGSEA. V shed 6 bases and J shed 0 bases, with 11 bases lying between them. There are 14 residues in the CDR3. The CDR3 protein is CSVAGPSNTGELFF. The CDR3, as DNA: TGCAGCGTAGCCGGGCCCTCGAACACCGGGGAGCTGTTTTTT.

This clonotype was counted between two and nine times. V and J are TRBV27 and TRBJ1-2; the D is unclear. In germline, CDR1 is MNHEY, CDR2 SMNVEV (reference sequence). V lost 6 bases to trimming and J lost 1 base, with 9 bases between them. CDR3 length: 13 amino acids. CDR3 coding DNA: TGTGCCAGCAGGCTGGGGAATAACTATGGCTACACCTTC. The encoded protein is CASRLGNNYGYTF.

This clonotype was detected a few times. The chain links TRBV29-1 to TRBJ2-5; no firm D call. Per the germline V gene, CDR1 is SQVTM and CDR2 is ANQGSEA. There are 12 residues in the CDR3. V lost 3 bases, J lost 3 bases, and 8 bases lay in between. The CDR3 DNA sequence: TGCAGCGTTGAGCGTGGGGAAGAGACCCAGTACTTC. Amino acid sequence: CSVERGEETQYF.

The genes are TRBV12-3 or TRBV12-4 and TRBJ2-4; no clear D. The length of the CDR3 is 15 residues. Trimming stripped 1 base from V and 1 base from J, with 8 bases between. The CDR3 sequence is CASSLDGFAKNIQYF. The CDR3, as DNA: TGTGCCAGCAGTTTAGATGGGTTTGCCAAAAACATTCAGTACTTC.

This clonotype occurred a few times. The J gene is TRBJ2-7, the V gene TRBV20-1; TRBD2 matches at 8 bases. This CDR3 comprises 13 residues. V shed 2 bases, J shed 2 bases, and the junction held 2 bases outside the gene matches. In germline, CDR1 is DFQATT, CDR2 SNEGSKA (reference sequence). The CDR3 is CSARSGRAYEQYF. For the CDR3, the DNA is TGCAGTGCTAGAAGCGGGAGAGCCTACGAGCAGTACTTC.

This rearrangement joins TRBV3-1 to TRBJ1-1; D gene uncertain. In germline, CDR1 is LGHDT, CDR2 YNNKEL (reference sequence). V was pared by 0 bases and J by 0 bases, with 8 bases between. This CDR3 contains 15 residues. In nucleotides, the CDR3 is TGTGCCAGCAGCCAAGAGTCCTCCCTGAACACTGAAGCTTTCTTT. Protein sequence: CASSQESSLNTEAFF.

A few counts support this clonotype. The chain has TRBV29-1 and TRBJ2-7, with D perhaps TRBD2 (6 bases). In germline, CDR1 is SQVTM, CDR2 ANQGSEA. The length of the CDR3 is 12 residues. V was pared by 2 bases and J by 4 bases, with 9 bases between. CDR3 residues: CSVETLAYEQYF. CDR3 bases: TGCAGCGTTGAAACCCTAGCGTACGAGCAGTACTTC.

V and J are TRBV3-1 and TRBJ2-1; D not resolved. The V gene's germline CDR1 is LGHDT and CDR2 YNNKEL (reference sequence). This CDR3 has 16 amino acids. V lost 3 bases, J lost 7 bases, and 19 bases lay in between. The CDR3 spells CASSHPLTSRANEQFF. As DNA, the CDR3 is TGTGCCAGCAGCCATCCCCTGACATCCCGTGCGAATGAGCAGTTCTTC.

The genes are TRBV7-9 and TRBJ1-3, with 9 bases fitting TRBD1. Germline CDR1 SEHNR, CDR2 FQNEAQ (reference sequence). The CDR3 covers 17 residues. Losses at the gene ends were 2 bases for V and 3 bases for J; bases not matched to a gene: 8. CDR3 DNA sequence: TGTGCCAGCAGCTTAAGAGGGACAGGGAAGGATGGAAACACCATATATTTT. Translating gives CASSLRGTGKDGNTIYF.

There are many counts of this clonotype. The chain employs TRBV29-1 and TRBJ2-5; the match to TRBD2 covers 11 bases. The CDR3 is 15 residues long. CDR1 is SQVTM, CDR2 ANQGSEA, per germline. V lost 6 bases and J lost 2; bases outside the gene matches: 8. This CDR3 is CSVGGLAERQETQYF. The CDR3 region has the DNA TGCAGCGTGGGGGGACTAGCGGAGCGACAAGAGACCCAGTACTTC.

The chain recombines TRBV5-1 with TRBJ1-2, with 8 bases matching TRBD1. The V and J ends lost 8 bases and 8 bases, in that order; junction bases with no gene match: 14. CDR1 and CDR2 from the germline V gene are SGHRS and YFSETQ. The CDR3 totals 14 residues. The CDR3 DNA reads as TGCGCCAGTAACGCAGGGGGCGCGAATCAAGGCTACACCTTC. Protein product: CASNAGGANQGYTF.

This clonotype was seen repeatedly, ten times or more. This sequence joins TRBV20-1 and TRBJ2-5, with a weak D call TRBD1 (5 bases). This CDR3 region has 14 residues. CDR1 DFQATT and CDR2 SNEGSKA come from the germline V gene (reference sequence). V lost 4 bases, J lost 5 bases, and 17 bases lay in between. CDR3 bases: TGCAGTGCTATGGTAGCAGGGATTCGGGAGACCCAGTACTTC. Residues: CSAMVAGIRETQYF.

This clonotype was counted a few times. The chain recombines TRBV20-1 with TRBJ2-2, with 11 bases fitting TRBD2. J gave up 0 bases and V 6 bases, and 9 bases lay outside the gene matches. CDR1 is DFQATT, CDR2 SNEGSKA, per germline (reference sequence). The CDR3 runs to 17 residues. The CDR3 DNA sequence: TGCAGTGCCCGGGGACTAGCGGAGCGAGCGAACACCGGGGAGCTGTTTTTT. Protein product: CSARGLAERANTGELFF.

This clonotype was seen only a few times. This chain uses TRBV2 with TRBJ2-4, with D maybe TRBD1 (6 bases). The ends were cut back, 11 bases at V and 5 bases at J, with 16 bases in the middle. Germline V lookup: CDR1 SNHLY, CDR2 FYNNEI. CDR3 length equals 13 residues. CDR3 region: CAGHRVSENIQYF. In nucleotides, the CDR3 is TGTGCCGGCCACAGGGTATCAGAAAACATTCAGTACTTC.

This clonotype appeared many times. The chain combines TRBV6-6 with TRBJ2-6; D unclear. V lost 5 bases and J lost 6, with 11 bases in between. The V gene's germline CDR1 is MNHNY and CDR2 SVGAGI (reference sequence). This CDR3 spans 14 amino acids. Here the CDR3 reads CASSPELEANVLTF. The CDR3 region has the DNA TGTGCCAGCAGTCCGGAACTCGAGGCCAACGTCCTGACTTTC.

This clonotype was picked up a small number of times. The chain couples TRBV29-1 to TRBJ1-1; D is ambiguous. Looked up from germline, CDR1 is SQVTM and CDR2 is ANQGSEA. V was cut by 8 bases and J by 1 base, with 8 bases left in between. The CDR3 consists of 11 residues. The CDR3 DNA reads TGCAGCACTACAAAGAACACTGAAGCTTTCTTT. Amino acid sequence: CSTTKNTEAFF. Complete variable domain (other parts from reference TRBV29-1 and TRBJ1-1): SAVISQKPSRDICQRGTSLTIQCQVDSQVTMMFWYRQQPGQSLTLIATANQGSEATYESGFVIDKFPISRPNLTFSTLTVSNMSPEDSSIYLCSTTKNTEAFFGQGTRLTVV.

This clonotype was recorded once. This chain links TRBV4-3 with TRBJ2-7; 8 bases agree with TRBD1. V gave up 3 bases and J gave up 3 bases; unmatched junction bases: 4. CDR3 length equals 14 residues. Germline V lookup: CDR1 LGHNA, CDR2 YSLEER. The CDR3 region is CASSQDRVGYEQYF. The CDR3 DNA reads TGCGCCAGCAGCCAGGACAGGGTCGGCTACGAGCAGTACTTC.

The V gene is TRBV5-8, the J gene TRBJ1-3; D remains ambiguous. The V and J ends lost 4 bases and 2 bases respectively, with 22 bases between them. The germline V gene has CDR1 SGHTS and CDR2 YDEGEE. This CDR3 contains 18 residues. The chain's CDR3 is CASSRIRWAPHPGNTIYF. Here the CDR3 DNA reads TGTGCCAGCAGCCGAATTCGTTGGGCTCCGCACCCTGGAAACACCATATATTTT.

This chain joins TRBV4-1 and TRBJ1-2; possible D gene TRBD1, 5 bases. The germline CDR1 and CDR2 sequences are MGHRA and YSYEKL. The V end lost 2 bases, the J end lost 8 bases, and 15 bases lay between the germline ends. This CDR3 is 14 amino acids long. CDR3 nucleotides: TGCGCCAGCAGCCAAAGCCGAGGGGTCTACGGCTACACCTTC. This gives the protein CASSQSRGVYGYTF.

The chain carries TRBV11-2 and TRBJ2-5, with D perhaps matching TRBD1 (6 bases). V was trimmed by 1 base and J by 2 bases, leaving 14 bases between them. Germline CDR1 SGHAT, CDR2 FQNNGV. The CDR3 is 16 amino acids. The CDR3 nucleotides read TGTGCCAGCAGCTTAGTGACAGGTCAACCTCAAGAGACCCAGTACTTC. It is translated as CASSLVTGQPQETQYF.

This clonotype was seen only a few times. This chain links TRBV20-1 with TRBJ2-5; 9 positions match TRBD2. Near its end, the DNA agrees better with TRBJ2-7, so the J call may be wrong. This CDR3 contains 15 residues. Germline V gives CDR1 DFQATT, CDR2 SNEGSKA (reference sequence). The CDR3 reads CSAERTSGRYYEQYF. CDR3 nucleotide sequence: TGCAGTGCCGAGAGAACTAGCGGGCGATACTACGAGCAGTACTTC.

In this sample, this clonotype turned up many times. This chain uses TRBV27 with TRBJ2-2; D gene uncertain. V lost 3 bases and J 6 bases, leaving 5 bases between the germline ends. The CDR3 has 12 residues. The germline gives CDR1 MNHEY, CDR2 SMNVEV (reference sequence). CDR3 loop: CASSFLAGELFF. CDR3 DNA sequence: TGTGCCAGCAGTTTTTTGGCCGGGGAGCTGTTTTTT.

This clonotype was observed a handful of times. V and J are TRBV28 and TRBJ2-4, with 9 nucleotides matching TRBD1. The CDR3 length is 18 residues. With 3 bases clipped from V and 0 bases from J, the junction kept 9 bases outside the gene matches. Germline values: CDR1 MDHEN, CDR2 SYDVKM. The CDR3 protein is CASSFPGTGSLAKNIQYF. The CDR3 DNA reads as TGTGCCAGCAGTTTCCCCGGGACAGGGTCTCTAGCCAAAAACATTCAGTACTTC.

This clonotype was found many times. The genes are TRBV6-2 or TRBV6-3 and TRBJ2-4, with D unresolved. V dropped 5 bases and J dropped 0 bases, with 11 bases sitting between them. Germline V gene lookup returns CDR1 MNHEY and CDR2 SVGEGT. This CDR3 contains 15 residues. For the CDR3, the DNA is TGTGCCAGCAGTCCAGAGAGCCTAGCCAAAAACATTCAGTACTTC. Its translation: CASSPESLAKNIQYF.

The chain is built from TRBV27 and TRBJ2-3; D is possibly TRBD2 (6 bases). The length of the CDR3 is 18 residues. Germline assignment: CDR1 MNHEY and CDR2 SMNVEV (reference sequence). Trimming stripped 4 bases from V and 0 bases from J, with 20 bases between. The CDR3 region has the DNA TGTGCCAGCAGTTCTGGAGGGTTTCGGGTCCCTAGCACAGATACGCAGTATTTT. Translation: CASSSGGFRVPSTDTQYF.

This rearrangement joins TRBV12-3 or TRBV12-4 to TRBJ2-7, with TRBD1 matching over 10 bases. Trimming removed 7 bases from V and 4 bases from J; junction bases left unmatched: 10. CDR3 length equals 15 residues. The DNA of the CDR3 is TGTGCCAGCACGCATGGGGGGACAGGGGTTTACGAGCAGTACTTC. This codes for CASTHGGTGVYEQYF.